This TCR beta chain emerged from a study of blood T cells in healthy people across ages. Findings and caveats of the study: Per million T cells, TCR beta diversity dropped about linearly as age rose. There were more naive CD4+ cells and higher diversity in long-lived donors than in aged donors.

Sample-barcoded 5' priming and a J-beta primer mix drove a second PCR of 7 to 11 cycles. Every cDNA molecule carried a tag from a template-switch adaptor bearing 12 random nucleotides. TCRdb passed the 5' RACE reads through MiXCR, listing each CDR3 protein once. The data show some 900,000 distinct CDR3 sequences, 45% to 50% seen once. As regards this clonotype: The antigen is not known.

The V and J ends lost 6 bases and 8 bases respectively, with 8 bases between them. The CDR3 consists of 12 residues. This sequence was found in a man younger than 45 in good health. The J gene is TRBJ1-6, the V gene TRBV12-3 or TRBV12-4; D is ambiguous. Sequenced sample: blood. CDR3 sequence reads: CASRSPYSPLHF. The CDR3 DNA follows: TGTGCCAGCAGAAGTCCCTATTCACCCCTCCACTTT.